The clone carrying this TCR beta chain was found many times. Its target is not known. The junction departs from germline at one end; a sequencing error may be responsible. This sample was taken from a study of regulatory T cells in long-lasting Graves disease. The study's findings and limits: New patients shared around 980 public clonotypes, and persistent patients shared more, with under 3,500.

Time point here: newly diagnosed GD, antithyroid drugs for less than 3 months. PBMCs were the source of the RNA used for TCR sequencing. This CDR3 spans 15 amino acids. Germline CDR1 SGHRS, CDR2 YFSETQ. With iRepertoire HTBI primers and Arm-PCR of CDR3 regions, TCR beta libraries were built. TCRdb re-derived calls from the multiplex PCR reads in MiXCR, one entry per CDR3 protein. The data contain 520,000 or so distinct CDR3 sequences, 9.5% to 15% of them singletons. The data were also submitted as part of a second study, on T cells in Graves' hyperthyroidism and ophthalmopathy. This second study says: The patients, who ranged from 18 to 65 in age, presented with newly diagnosed hyperthyroidism lasting under 2 months. The model foresaw ophthalmopathy a median around 6 months prior to onset.

This specimen consisted of peripheral blood mononuclear cells (PBMCs), obtained at new diagnosis, from a patient treated with antithyroid drugs. This TCR was sampled from a woman in her twenties or thirties with Graves disease. V is TRBV5-1 and J is TRBJ2-3, with 15 bases matching TRBD2. This CDR3 is CASSPGLAGGDTQYF. DNA for the CDR3: TGTGCCAGCAGCCCTGGACTAGCGGGAGGGGATACGCAGTATTTT.